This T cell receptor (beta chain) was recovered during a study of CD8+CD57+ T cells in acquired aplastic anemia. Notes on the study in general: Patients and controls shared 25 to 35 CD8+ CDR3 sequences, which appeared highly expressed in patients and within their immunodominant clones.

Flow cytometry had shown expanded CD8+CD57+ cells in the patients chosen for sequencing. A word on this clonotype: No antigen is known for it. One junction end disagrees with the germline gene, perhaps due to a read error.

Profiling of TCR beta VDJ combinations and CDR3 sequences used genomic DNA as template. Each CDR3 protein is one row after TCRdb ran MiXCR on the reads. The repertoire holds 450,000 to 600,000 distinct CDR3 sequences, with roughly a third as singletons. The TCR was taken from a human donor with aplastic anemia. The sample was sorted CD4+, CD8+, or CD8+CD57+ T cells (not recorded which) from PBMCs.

The CDR3 DNA is TGTGCCGGCAGTGAAGGTGAGAACACTGAAGCTTTCTTT. Amino acids: CAGSEGENTEAFF. V gene TRBV2 combines with J gene TRBJ1-1; D ambiguous. The CDR3 consists of 13 residues. CDR1 and CDR2 from the germline V gene are SNHLY and FYNNEI.